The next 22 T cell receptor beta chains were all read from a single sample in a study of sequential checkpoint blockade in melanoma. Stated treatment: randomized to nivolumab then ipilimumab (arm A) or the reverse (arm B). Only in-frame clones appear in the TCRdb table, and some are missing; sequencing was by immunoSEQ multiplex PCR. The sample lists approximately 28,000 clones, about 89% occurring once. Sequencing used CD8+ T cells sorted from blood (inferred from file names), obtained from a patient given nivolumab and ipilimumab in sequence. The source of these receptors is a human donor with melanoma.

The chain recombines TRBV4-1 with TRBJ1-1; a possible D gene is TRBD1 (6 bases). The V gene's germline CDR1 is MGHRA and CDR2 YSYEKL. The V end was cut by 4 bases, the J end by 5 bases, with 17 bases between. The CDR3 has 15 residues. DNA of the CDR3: TGCGCCAGCAGCCGGGAGGGATCGAGGGGGACTGAAGCTTTCTTT. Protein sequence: CASSREGSRGTEAFF.

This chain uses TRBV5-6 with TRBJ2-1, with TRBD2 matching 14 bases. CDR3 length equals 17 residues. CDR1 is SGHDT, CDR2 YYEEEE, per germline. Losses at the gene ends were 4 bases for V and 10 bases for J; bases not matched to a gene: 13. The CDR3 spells CASSPRPGLAGDGEQFF. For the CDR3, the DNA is TGTGCCAGCAGCCCCCGTCCGGGACTAGCGGGAGACGGCGAGCAGTTCTTC.

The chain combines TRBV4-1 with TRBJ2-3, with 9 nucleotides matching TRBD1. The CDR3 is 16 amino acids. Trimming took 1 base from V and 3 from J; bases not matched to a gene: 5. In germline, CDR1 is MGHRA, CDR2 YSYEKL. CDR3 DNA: TGCGCCAGCAGCCAAGGGGGGACAGGGAGGACAGATACGCAGTATTTT. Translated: CASSQGGTGRTDTQYF.

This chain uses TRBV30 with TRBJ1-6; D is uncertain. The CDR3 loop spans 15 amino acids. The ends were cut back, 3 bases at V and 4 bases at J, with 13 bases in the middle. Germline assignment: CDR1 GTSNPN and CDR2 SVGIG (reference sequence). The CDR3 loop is CAWSPTDPYNSPLHF. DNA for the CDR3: TGTGCCTGGAGCCCTACAGATCCTTATAATTCACCCCTCCACTTT.

The CDR3 bases are TGCGCCAGCGGGGACAGGGAGAAGGGGGACTATGGCTACACCTTC. Encoded protein: CASGDREKGDYGYTF. The gene calls are TRBV5-1 and TRBJ1-2; 9 positions match TRBD1. V lost 7 bases and J lost 3; bases outside the gene matches: 10. The germline V gene has CDR1 SGHRS and CDR2 YFSETQ. The CDR3 consists of 15 residues.

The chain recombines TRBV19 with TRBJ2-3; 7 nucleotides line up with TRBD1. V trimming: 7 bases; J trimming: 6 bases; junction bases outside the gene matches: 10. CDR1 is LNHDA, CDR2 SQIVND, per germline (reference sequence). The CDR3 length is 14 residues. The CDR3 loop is CASNSQGNSDTQYF. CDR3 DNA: TGTGCCAGTAACTCACAGGGGAATAGTGATACGCAGTATTTT.

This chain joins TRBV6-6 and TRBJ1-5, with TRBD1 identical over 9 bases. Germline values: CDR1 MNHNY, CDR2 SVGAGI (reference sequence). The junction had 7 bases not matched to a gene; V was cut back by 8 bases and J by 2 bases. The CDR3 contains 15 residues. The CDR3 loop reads CASGRTGVGNQPQHF. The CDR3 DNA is TGTGCCAGCGGCAGGACAGGGGTCGGCAATCAGCCCCAGCATTTT.

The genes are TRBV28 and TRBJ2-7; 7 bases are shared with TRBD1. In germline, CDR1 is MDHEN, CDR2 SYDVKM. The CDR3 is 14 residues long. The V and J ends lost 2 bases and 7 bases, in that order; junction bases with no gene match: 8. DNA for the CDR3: TGTGCCAGCAGTTTACCCAGGGGGTTACGGGAGCAGTACTTC. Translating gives CASSLPRGLREQYF.

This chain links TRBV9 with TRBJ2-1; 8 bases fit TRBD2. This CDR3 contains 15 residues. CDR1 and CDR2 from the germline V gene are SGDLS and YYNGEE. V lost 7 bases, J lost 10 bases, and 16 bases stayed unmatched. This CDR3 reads CASGGRLAGFREQFF. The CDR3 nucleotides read TGTGCCAGCGGGGGGCGGCTAGCGGGCTTCAGGGAGCAGTTCTTC.

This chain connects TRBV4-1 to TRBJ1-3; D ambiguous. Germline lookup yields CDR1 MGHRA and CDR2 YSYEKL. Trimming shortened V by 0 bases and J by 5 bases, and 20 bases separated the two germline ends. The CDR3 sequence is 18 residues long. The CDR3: CASSQDKLGLGGRNTIYF. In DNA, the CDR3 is TGCGCCAGCAGCCAAGATAAGCTCGGGTTAGGTGGAAGAAACACCATATATTTT.

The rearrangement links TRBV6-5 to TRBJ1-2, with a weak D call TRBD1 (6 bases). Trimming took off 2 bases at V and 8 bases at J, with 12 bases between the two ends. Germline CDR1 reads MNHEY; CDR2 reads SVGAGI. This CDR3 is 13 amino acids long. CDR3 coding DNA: TGTGCCAGCAGTTACGGGGGGGCAAGGGGCTACACCTTC. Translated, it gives CASSYGGARGYTF.

CDR3: CASSPGTGGGYGYTF. DNA for the CDR3: TGTGCCAGCAGTCCCGGGACAGGGGGGGGGTATGGCTACACCTTC. The chain employs TRBV28 and TRBJ1-2; 11 bases line up with TRBD1. Germline CDR1 is MDHEN and CDR2 is SYDVKM. The length of the CDR3 is 15 residues. V lost 5 bases and J lost 5; bases outside the gene matches: 7.

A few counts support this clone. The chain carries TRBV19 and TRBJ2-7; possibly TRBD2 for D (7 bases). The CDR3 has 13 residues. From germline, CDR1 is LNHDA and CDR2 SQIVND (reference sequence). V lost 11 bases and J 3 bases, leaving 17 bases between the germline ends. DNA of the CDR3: TGTGCCGTTTCGGCGGGGGCGGACTACGAGCAGTACTTC. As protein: CAVSAGADYEQYF.

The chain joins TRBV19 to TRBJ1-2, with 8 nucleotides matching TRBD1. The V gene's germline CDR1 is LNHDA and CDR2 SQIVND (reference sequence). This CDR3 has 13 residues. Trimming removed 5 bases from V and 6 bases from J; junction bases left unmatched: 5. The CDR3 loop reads CASSADREHGYTF. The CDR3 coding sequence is TGTGCCAGTAGTGCGGACAGGGAGCATGGCTACACCTTC.

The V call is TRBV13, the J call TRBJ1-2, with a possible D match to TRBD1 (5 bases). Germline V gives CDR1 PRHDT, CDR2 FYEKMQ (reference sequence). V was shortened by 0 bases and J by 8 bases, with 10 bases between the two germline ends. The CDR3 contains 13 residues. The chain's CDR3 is CASSLGGEGGYTF. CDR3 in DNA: TGTGCCAGCAGCTTAGGAGGGGAGGGAGGCTACACCTTC.

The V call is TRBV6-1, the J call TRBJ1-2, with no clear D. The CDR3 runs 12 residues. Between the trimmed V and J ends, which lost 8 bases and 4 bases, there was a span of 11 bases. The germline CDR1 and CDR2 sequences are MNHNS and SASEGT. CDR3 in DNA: TGTGCCAGCGAAGGCGGCCCCTATGGCTACACCTTC. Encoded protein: CASEGGPYGYTF.

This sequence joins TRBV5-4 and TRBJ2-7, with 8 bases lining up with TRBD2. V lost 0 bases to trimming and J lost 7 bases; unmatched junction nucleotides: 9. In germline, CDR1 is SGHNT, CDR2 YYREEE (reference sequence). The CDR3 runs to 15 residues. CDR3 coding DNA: TGTGCCAGCAGCTTGGGTCCGGGGACTAGGATAGAGCAGTACTTC. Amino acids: CASSLGPGTRIEQYF.

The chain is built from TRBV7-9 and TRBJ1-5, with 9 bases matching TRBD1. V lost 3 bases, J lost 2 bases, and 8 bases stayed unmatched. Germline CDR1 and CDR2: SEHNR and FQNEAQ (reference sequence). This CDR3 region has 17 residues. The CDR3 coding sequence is TGTGCCAGCAGCTTTACAACAGGGGGCAGGGGCAATCAGCCCCAGCATTTT. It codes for CASSFTTGGRGNQPQHF.

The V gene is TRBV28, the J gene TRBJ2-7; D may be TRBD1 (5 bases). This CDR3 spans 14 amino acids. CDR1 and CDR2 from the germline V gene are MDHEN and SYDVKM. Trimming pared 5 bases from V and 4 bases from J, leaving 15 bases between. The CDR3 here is CASSPSTTEYEQYV. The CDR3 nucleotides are TGTGCCAGCAGTCCCTCCACGACAGAATACGAGCAGTACGTC.

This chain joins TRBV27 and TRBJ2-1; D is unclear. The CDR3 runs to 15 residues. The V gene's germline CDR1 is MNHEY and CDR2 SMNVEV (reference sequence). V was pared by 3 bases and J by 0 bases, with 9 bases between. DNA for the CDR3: TGTGCCAGCAGTTTGTACCCGAGCTCCTACAATGAGCAGTTCTTC. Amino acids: CASSLYPSSYNEQFF.

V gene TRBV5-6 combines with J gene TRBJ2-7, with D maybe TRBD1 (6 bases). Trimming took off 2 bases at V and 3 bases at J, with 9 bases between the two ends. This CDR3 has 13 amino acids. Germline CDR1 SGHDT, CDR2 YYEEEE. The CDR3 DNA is TGTGCCAGCAGCTTCGGGACAAGCTACGAGCAGTACGTC. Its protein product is CASSFGTSYEQYV.

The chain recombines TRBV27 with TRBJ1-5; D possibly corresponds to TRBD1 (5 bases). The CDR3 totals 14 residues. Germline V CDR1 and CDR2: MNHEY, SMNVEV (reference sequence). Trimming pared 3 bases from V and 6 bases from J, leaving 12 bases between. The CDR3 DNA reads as TGTGCCAGCAGTTTGCGGGGCGAGGGTCAGCCCCAGCATTTT. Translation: CASSLRGEGQPQHF.